This entry is about one T cell receptor (beta chain). The antigen remains unidentified. The data stem from a study of shared clonotypes between healthy human individuals. Study findings and constraints: Clonotype sharing levels among donors were expected to vary with sequencing depth. Represented genetic and exposure-history diversity was restricted by having few donors.

Terminally differentiated effector memory CD45RA+ cells were left out of the naive CD8 fraction, which was CD45RO-negative and positively selected for CCR7. V was clipped by 7 bases and J by 8 bases, with 23 bases between them. The CDR3 spans 15 residues. Germline CDR1 reads MDHEN; CDR2 reads SYDVKM. The protocol was immunoSEQ multiplex PCR, while the TCRdb copy is restricted to in-frame clones and leaves out a portion. This table has around 1,900,000 clones, roughly 93% appearing once. Material: naive CD8+ T cells from PBMCs. This receptor was obtained from a man aged 18 to 29 in good health. Some clones in this sample may be carry-over from other donors' samples. The genes are TRBV28 and TRBJ1-2, with D unclear. Here the CDR3 reads CASKRRARDTGGYTF. Written as DNA, the CDR3 is TGTGCCAGCAAACGCCGGGCGCGAGACACGGGAGGCTACACCTTC.